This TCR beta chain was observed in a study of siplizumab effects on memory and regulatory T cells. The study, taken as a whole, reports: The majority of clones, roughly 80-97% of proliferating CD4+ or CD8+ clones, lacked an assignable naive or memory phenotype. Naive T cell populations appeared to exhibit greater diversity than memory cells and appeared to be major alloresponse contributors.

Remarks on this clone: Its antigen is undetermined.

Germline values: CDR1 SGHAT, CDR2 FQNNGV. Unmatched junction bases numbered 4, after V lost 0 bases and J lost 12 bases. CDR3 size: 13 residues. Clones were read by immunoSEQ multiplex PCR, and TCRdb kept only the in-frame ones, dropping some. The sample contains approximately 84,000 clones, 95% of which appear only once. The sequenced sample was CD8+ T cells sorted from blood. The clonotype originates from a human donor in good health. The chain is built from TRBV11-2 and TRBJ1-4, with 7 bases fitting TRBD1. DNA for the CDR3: TGTGCCAGCAGCTTAGACCAGGGGGTTGAACTGTTTTTT. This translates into CASSLDQGVELFF.